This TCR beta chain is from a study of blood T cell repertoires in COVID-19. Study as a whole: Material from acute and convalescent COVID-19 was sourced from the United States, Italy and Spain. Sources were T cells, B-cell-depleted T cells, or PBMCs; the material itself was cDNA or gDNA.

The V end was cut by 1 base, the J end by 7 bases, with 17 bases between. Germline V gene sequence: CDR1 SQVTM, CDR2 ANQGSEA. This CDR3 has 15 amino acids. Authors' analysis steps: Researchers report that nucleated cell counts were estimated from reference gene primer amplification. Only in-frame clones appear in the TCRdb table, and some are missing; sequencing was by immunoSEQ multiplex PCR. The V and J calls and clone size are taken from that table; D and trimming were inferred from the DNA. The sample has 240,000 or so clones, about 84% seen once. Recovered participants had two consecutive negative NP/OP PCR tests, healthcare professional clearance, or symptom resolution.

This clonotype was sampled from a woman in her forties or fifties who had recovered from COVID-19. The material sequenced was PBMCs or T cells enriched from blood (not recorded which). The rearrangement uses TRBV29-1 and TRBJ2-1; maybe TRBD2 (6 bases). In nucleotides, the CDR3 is TGCAGCGTTGAAGCTTCCCGGGACTTGGGGAATGAGCAGTTCTTC. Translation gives CSVEASRDLGNEQFF.